This entry features one T cell receptor beta chain sequence. One junction end disagrees with the germline gene, perhaps due to a read error. The data were obtained in a study of identical twins. The CDR3 totals 14 residues. The germline V gene has CDR1 LGHNA and CDR2 YSLEER. TCRdb called the 5' RACE reads again in MiXCR, with one record for every CDR3 protein. The table lists 420,000 or so distinct CDR3 sequences, roughly 20% of them singletons. This chain joins TRBV4-3 and TRBJ2-1; D is unclear. This sequence was found in a man aged 45 to 65 in good health. Sequencing was carried out using naive T cells sorted from blood. This chain's CDR3 is CTSSQEVRYNEQFF. CDR3 bases: TGCACCAGCAGCCAAGAGGTACGGTACAATGAGCAGTTCTTC.